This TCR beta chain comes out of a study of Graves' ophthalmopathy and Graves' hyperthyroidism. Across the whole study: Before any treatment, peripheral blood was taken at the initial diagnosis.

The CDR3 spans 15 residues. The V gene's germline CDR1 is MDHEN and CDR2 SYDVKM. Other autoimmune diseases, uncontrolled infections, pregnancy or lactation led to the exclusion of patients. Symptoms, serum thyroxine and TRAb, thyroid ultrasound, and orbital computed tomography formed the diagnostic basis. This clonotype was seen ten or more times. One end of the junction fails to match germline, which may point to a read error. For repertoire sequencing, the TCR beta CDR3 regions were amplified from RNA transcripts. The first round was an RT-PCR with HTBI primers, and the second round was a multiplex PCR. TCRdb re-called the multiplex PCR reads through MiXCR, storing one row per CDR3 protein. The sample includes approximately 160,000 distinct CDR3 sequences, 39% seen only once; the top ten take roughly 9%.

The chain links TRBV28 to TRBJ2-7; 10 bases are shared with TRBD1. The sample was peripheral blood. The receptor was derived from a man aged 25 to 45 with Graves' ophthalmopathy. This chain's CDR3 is CASSFNPDRGYEEYF. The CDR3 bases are TGTGCCAGCAGTTTTAACCCGGACAGGGGGTACGAGGAGTACTTC. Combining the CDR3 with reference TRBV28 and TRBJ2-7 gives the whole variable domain DVKVTQSSRYLVKRTGEKVFLECVQDMDHENMFWYRQDPGLGLRLIYFSYDVKMKEKGDIPEGYSVSREKKERFSLILESASTNQTSMYLCASSFNPDRGYEEYFGPGTRLTVT.